Given below is one T cell receptor beta chain in context. These data are taken from a study of T cell responses to AZD1222 COVID-19 vaccine. V was pared by 7 bases and J by 1 base, with 4 bases between. From germline, CDR1 is SQVTM and CDR2 ANQGSEA. The CDR3 is 11 amino acids. Sequencing used immunoSEQ multiplex PCR; TCRdb keeps in-frame clones, though not all of them. This sample has about 120,000 clones, with approximately 86% found just once. The material was peripheral blood, obtained 28 days after the second AZD1222 dose. The clonotype originates from an adult who received the AZD1222 COVID-19 vaccine. The chain couples TRBV29-1 to TRBJ2-2, with unresolved D. The CDR3 is CSAKNTGELFF. In DNA form, the CDR3 reads TGCAGCGCCAAGAACACCGGGGAGCTGTTTTTT.